The 31 T cell receptor beta chains listed next were all sequenced from one sample in a study of T cell repertoires in cytomegalovirus infection. TCRdb reprocessed the reads via MiXCR and lists one record per CDR3 protein. In the table there are 110,000 or so distinct CDR3 sequences, about 33% of which are singletons. No antigen is known for these receptors. The input for sequencing was CD8+ T cells from cultured PBMCs, taken from culture after CMV antigen stimulation. The receptor set was obtained from a human donor in good health (CMV status not recorded). Some clones in this sample may be carry-over from other donors' samples.

V gene TRBV7-8 combines with J gene TRBJ1-2; 12 positions match TRBD1. The germline gives CDR1 SGHVS, CDR2 FQNEAQ. V was pared by 5 bases and J by 6 bases, with 13 bases of the junction left unmatched. There are 17 residues in the CDR3. The chain's CDR3 is CASSPEGTGGFLHGYTF. Written as DNA, the CDR3 is TGTGCCAGCAGCCCGGAGGGGACAGGGGGCTTTCTTCATGGCTACACCTTC.

The rearrangement joins TRBV6-2 or TRBV6-3 to TRBJ2-5; no definite D call. This CDR3 spans 11 amino acids. Germline CDR1 MNHEY, CDR2 SVGEGT. Between the trimmed V and J ends, which lost 4 bases and 4 bases, there was a span of 4 bases. The CDR3 is CASSFRETQYF. Written as DNA, the CDR3 is TGTGCCAGCAGTTTTCGAGAGACCCAGTACTTC.

The chain is built from TRBV11-2 and TRBJ2-7, with D possibly being TRBD2 (6 bases). Per the germline V gene, CDR1 is SGHAT and CDR2 is FQNNGV. Trimming removed 5 bases from V and 2 bases from J, with 16 bases in between. The CDR3 is 15 amino acids. The CDR3 here is CASSRNRDSTYEQYF. The CDR3 DNA reads as TGTGCCAGCAGCCGCAACCGGGACTCAACCTACGAGCAGTACTTC.

There are a few counts of this clonotype. This chain connects TRBV4-1 to TRBJ2-3; TRBD1 aligns across 7 bases. The germline gives CDR1 MGHRA, CDR2 YSYEKL. The CDR3 sequence is 14 residues long. With 3 bases clipped from V and 7 bases from J, the junction kept 7 bases outside the gene matches. CDR3: CASSQVGQSNTQYF. Written as DNA, the CDR3 is TGCGCCAGCAGCCAGGTGGGACAGTCCAATACGCAGTATTTT.

This clonotype showed up many times. The J gene is TRBJ2-6, the V gene TRBV11-2; D is uncertain. Looked up from germline, CDR1 is SGHAT and CDR2 is FQNNGV. The CDR3 covers 13 residues. V shed 8 bases and J shed 4 bases, with 9 bases lying between them. The CDR3 nucleotides read TGTGCCAGCGGCACTACGGGGGCCAACGTCCTGACTTTC. Translated: CASGTTGANVLTF. Supplemented by reference TRBV11-2 and TRBJ2-6, the full variable domain reads EAGVAQSPRYKIIEKRQSVAFWCNPISGHATLYWYQQILGQGPKLLIQFQNNGVVDDSQLPKDRFSAERLKGVDSTLKIQPAKLEDSAVYLCASGTTGANVLTFGAGSRLTVL.

The rearrangement uses TRBV28 and TRBJ1-2, with TRBD1 matching over 10 bases. This CDR3 is 19 amino acids long. Germline V gene data show CDR1 as MDHEN and CDR2 as SYDVKM. The V and J ends lost 6 bases and 4 bases, in that order; junction bases with no gene match: 20. CDR3 loop: CASSDSRGTGDYRAYGYTF. The DNA for the CDR3 is TGTGCCAGCAGCGATAGCAGGGGGACAGGGGATTATAGGGCCTATGGCTACACCTTC.

This chain uses TRBV7-3 with TRBJ1-1; D gene uncertain. V was cut by 3 bases and J by 4 bases, with 6 bases left in between. Germline values: CDR1 SGHTA, CDR2 FQGTGA. CDR3 size: 12 residues. The CDR3 nucleotides read TGTGCCAGCAGCTTCTTTGGCACTGAAGCTTTCTTT. Translated: CASSFFGTEAFF.

This clonotype has a count of ten or more. The chain links TRBV7-6 to TRBJ2-1; the D gene could be TRBD1 or TRBD2 (5 bases each). V was cut by 5 bases and J by 7 bases, with 18 bases left in between. CDR3 size: 15 residues. Germline CDR1 and CDR2: SGHVS and FNYEAQ. For the CDR3, the DNA is TGTGCCAGCAGCCCGAATCCGGGACCGGGTAATGAGCAGTTCTTC. Residues: CASSPNPGPGNEQFF. The full variable domain, its missing parts supplied by reference TRBV7-6 and TRBJ2-1, is GAGVSQSPRYKVTKRGQDVALRCDPISGHVSLYWYRQALGQGPEFLTYFNYEAQQDKSGLPNDRFSAERPEGSISTLTIQRTEQRDSAMYRCASSPNPGPGNEQFFGPGTRLTVL.

This clonotype was counted at least ten times. The CDR3 region has the DNA TGTGCCAGCAGCTGGGGACCAGCCGAAGCTTTCTTT. It is translated as CASSWGPAEAFF. The chain is built from TRBV7-9 and TRBJ1-1; D is possibly TRBD1 (5 bases). This CDR3 contains 12 residues. Trimming cost V 4 bases and J 8 bases, with 11 bases left between them. CDR1 and CDR2 (germline): SEHNR, FQNEAQ (reference sequence).

The rearrangement links TRBV6-2 or TRBV6-3 to TRBJ1-1; D uncertain. V lost 8 bases, J lost 1 base, and 5 bases lay in between. This CDR3 spans 11 amino acids. Germline CDR1 MNHEY, CDR2 SVGEGT. In nucleotides, the CDR3 is TGTGCCAGCGGGAGGAACACTGAAGCTTTCTTT. It is translated as CASGRNTEAFF.

This sequence joins TRBV5-6 and TRBJ1-5; D not resolved. The V gene's germline CDR1 is SGHDT and CDR2 YYEEEE. The CDR3 is 14 amino acids. The V end lost 0 bases, the J end lost 4 bases, and 8 bases lay between the germline ends. CDR3 in DNA: TGTGCCAGCAGCTTGGCTTCAGATAATCAGCCCCAGCATTTT. Amino acids: CASSLASDNQPQHF. Supplemented by reference TRBV5-6 and TRBJ1-5, the full variable domain reads DAGVTQSPTHLIKTRGQQVTLRCSPKSGHDTVSWYQQALGQGPQFIFQYYEEEERQRGNFPDRFSGHQFPNYSSELNVNALLLGDSALYLCASSLASDNQPQHFGDGTRLSIL.

The rearrangement joins TRBV7-4 to TRBJ2-1; TRBD2 matches at 9 bases. V dropped 5 bases and J dropped 4; count of bases not matched to a gene: 9. The CDR3 has 16 residues. In germline, CDR1 is SGHVT, CDR2 SQSDAQ. The CDR3 here is CASSHPAGGSYNEQFF. The CDR3 DNA reads as TGTGCCAGCAGCCATCCAGCGGGGGGATCTTACAATGAGCAGTTCTTC.

J is TRBJ2-5 and V is TRBV20-1, with 10 bases that match TRBD2. V was clipped by 3 bases and J by 4 bases; unmatched bases: 11. Germline CDR1 reads DFQATT; CDR2 reads SNEGSKA (reference sequence). This CDR3 is 16 amino acids long. This CDR3 is CSARASGGRKGETQYF. For the CDR3, the DNA is TGCAGTGCTAGGGCTAGCGGGGGCAGAAAGGGAGAGACCCAGTACTTC.

This clonotype has a handful of counts. The chain links TRBV15 to TRBJ2-4, with 7 bases that match TRBD2. The CDR3 totals 16 residues. Germline CDR1 LNHNV, CDR2 YYDKDF (reference sequence). With V trimmed by 6 bases and J by 0 bases, 8 bases remained unmatched. The CDR3 nucleotides are TGTGCCACCAGGGTGGGGGGGGATATAGCCAAAAACATTCAGTACTTC. It codes for CATRVGGDIAKNIQYF.

This clonotype was seen only a few times. The chain recombines TRBV6-1 with TRBJ1-1, with D possibly matching TRBD1 (5 bases). V was trimmed by 5 bases and J by 4 bases, leaving 14 bases between them. The germline gives CDR1 MNHNS, CDR2 SASEGT. This CDR3 comprises 14 residues. CDR3 loop: CASSPLGGSTEAFF. CDR3 nucleotide sequence: TGTGCCAGCAGTCCTCTCGGGGGGAGCACTGAAGCTTTCTTT.

The chain has TRBV6-5 and TRBJ2-1; 10 positions match TRBD2. V gave up 0 bases and J gave up 5 bases; unmatched junction bases: 10. The germline V gene encodes CDR1 MNHEY and CDR2 SVGAGI. CDR3 length: 18 amino acids. In DNA, the CDR3 is TGTGCCAGCAGTTACTCGGGGTTGACTAGCGGGTTCCACAATGAGCAGTTCTTC. Translated: CASSYSGLTSGFHNEQFF.

This clonotype was detected only a few times. CDR3 amino acids: CASSLAQAGGPRDNEQFF. DNA for the CDR3: TGTGCCAGCAGCTTAGCCCAAGCGGGGGGGCCAAGGGACAATGAGCAGTTCTTC. This chain joins TRBV7-8 and TRBJ2-1, with 10 bases matching TRBD2. The germline gives CDR1 SGHVS, CDR2 FQNEAQ. The CDR3 spans 18 residues. The ends lost 0 bases at V and 5 bases at J; junction bases unmatched: 10.

This clonotype was counted a few times. The CDR3, as DNA: TGTGCCAGTAGTATGGGACCCCTGGGAGGCTACACCTTC. Translating it yields CASSMGPLGGYTF. The chain has TRBV19 and TRBJ1-2, with D maybe TRBD1 (5 bases). This CDR3 region has 13 residues. V lost 3 bases, J lost 8 bases, and 13 bases lay in between. The germline gives CDR1 LNHDA, CDR2 SQIVND (reference sequence).

This chain joins TRBV7-8 and TRBJ2-7, with TRBD1 matching 9 bases. The germline V gene has CDR1 SGHVS and CDR2 FQNEAQ. CDR3 length equals 15 residues. The V segment lost 5 bases and the J segment 0 bases; nucleotides outside the gene matches: 5. CDR3 in DNA: TGTGCCAGCAGCCAGAGGACAGGGGTCTCCTACGAGCAGTACTTC. Its protein is CASSQRTGVSYEQYF.

This clonotype has ten or more counts. V usage is TRBV7-3 and J usage is TRBJ2-1, with D possibly being TRBD1 or TRBD2 (5 bases each). The CDR3 contains 14 residues. Trimming took 2 bases from V and 10 from J, leaving 15 bases between them. Per the germline V gene, CDR1 is SGHTA and CDR2 is FQGTGA. DNA of the CDR3: TGTGCCAGCAGCTTATCCGGGGCATCTGGGGAGCAGTTCTTC. Residues: CASSLSGASGEQFF.

The chain employs TRBV4-1 and TRBJ1-2; 8 bases line up with TRBD1. This CDR3 contains 13 residues. CDR1 is MGHRA and CDR2 is YSYEKL in the germline V gene. The V and J ends lost 3 bases and 10 bases, in that order; junction bases with no gene match: 7. As DNA, the CDR3 is TGCGCCAGCAGCCACACAGGGGGTCCTGACTACACCTTC. This sequence encodes CASSHTGGPDYTF.

This clonotype was detected only a few times. The chain has TRBV12-5 and TRBJ2-1, with 9 bases fitting TRBD1. Germline CDR1 reads LGHNT; CDR2 reads FRNRAP. J gave up 8 bases and V 2 bases, and 16 bases lay outside the gene matches. The CDR3 extends over 18 amino acids. The CDR3 nucleotides read TGTGCTAGTGGTTTGCTCCTTACGGGACAGGGAGATTTGGATGAGCAGTTCTTC. As protein: CASGLLLTGQGDLDEQFF.

The chain combines TRBV9 with TRBJ2-2; D is unclear. The germline gives CDR1 SGDLS, CDR2 YYNGEE. Trimming removed 0 bases at V and 4 bases at J, with 4 bases between. This CDR3 has 13 amino acids. The CDR3 here is CASSVVSTGELFF. The DNA for the CDR3 is TGTGCCAGCAGCGTAGTGTCCACCGGGGAGCTGTTTTTT.

This clonotype occurred a few times. The rearrangement uses TRBV28 and TRBJ2-7, with 8 bases fitting TRBD1. CDR3 length: 16 residues. V trimming: 6 bases; J trimming: 2 bases; junction bases outside the gene matches: 12. Germline-derived CDR1 and CDR2 are MDHEN and SYDVKM. The CDR3 spells CASSQSTRGLAYEQYF. Written as DNA, the CDR3 is TGTGCCAGCAGCCAATCCACCAGGGGGCTTGCCTACGAGCAGTACTTC.

This clonotype was seen a handful of times. This chain connects TRBV27 to TRBJ2-7, with 8 bases that match TRBD1. The V and J ends lost 10 bases and 6 bases, in that order; junction bases with no gene match: 8. The CDR3 has 12 amino acids. Germline V gives CDR1 MNHEY, CDR2 SMNVEV (reference sequence). The chain's CDR3 is CATSDRAGEQYF. The CDR3 bases are TGTGCCACCTCGGACAGGGCGGGCGAGCAGTACTTC.

This clonotype was seen only a few times. The chain is built from TRBV12-3 or TRBV12-4 and TRBJ2-3, with unresolved D. CDR3 length equals 14 residues. Trimming removed 7 bases from V and 3 bases from J, with 14 bases in between. In nucleotides, the CDR3 is TGTGCCAGCAAATTCGGCAAGTTGACAGATACGCAGTATTTT. The encoded protein is CASKFGKLTDTQYF.

The chain links TRBV5-5 to TRBJ1-2; possible D gene TRBD1, 5 bases. In germline, CDR1 is SGHKS, CDR2 YYEKEE (reference sequence). The CDR3 is 19 residues long. V lost 3 bases and J lost 4, with 28 bases in between. The CDR3 here is CASSSPGGRQTDFAYGYTF. The CDR3 DNA is TGTGCCAGCAGCTCCCCCGGTGGGAGACAGACAGACTTTGCCTATGGCTACACCTTC.

This clonotype was recorded many times. The gene calls are TRBV7-2 and TRBJ1-2; D perhaps matches TRBD1 (5 bases). The V and J ends lost 1 base and 2 bases respectively, with 17 bases between them. Per the germline V gene, CDR1 is SGHTA and CDR2 is FQGNSA. The CDR3 totals 17 residues. The CDR3 coding sequence is TGTGCCAGCAGCTTAGAGTCCGGGCAGGGACGGAACTATGGCTACACCTTC. It translates to CASSLESGQGRNYGYTF.

The rearrangement uses TRBV11-2 and TRBJ2-7; D ambiguous. The CDR3 has 14 residues. Trimming removed 5 bases at V and 1 base at J, with 12 bases between. The germline gives CDR1 SGHAT, CDR2 FQNNGV. DNA of the CDR3: TGTGCCAGCAGCCCCGGCTTGACTTCCTACGAGCAGTACTTC. Its translation is CASSPGLTSYEQYF.

In its sample, this clonotype was seen many times. The V and J genes are TRBV7-2 and TRBJ2-1, with no clear D. Germline V gives CDR1 SGHTA, CDR2 FQGNSA. The CDR3 is made up of 13 amino acids. Trimming pared 4 bases from V and 8 bases from J, leaving 12 bases between. As DNA, the CDR3 is TGTGCCAGCAGCTCGATAGGCGACTATGAGCAGTTCTTC. It translates to CASSSIGDYEQFF.

The gene calls are TRBV6-5 and TRBJ2-1, with 10 bases identical to TRBD2. The trim removed 5 bases at V and 0 bases at J, leaving 10 bases unmatched. The CDR3 is made up of 18 amino acids. CDR1 is MNHEY, CDR2 SVGAGI, per germline. This CDR3 reads CASSTYSGGSSSYNEQFF. CDR3 bases: TGTGCCAGCAGTACCTATAGCGGGGGGTCGAGCTCCTACAATGAGCAGTTCTTC.